These 8 T cell receptor beta chains came from one sample sequenced in a study of Ad26.COV2.S vaccination and SARS-CoV-2 variants (dated by TCRdb to 2020 to 2022). Libraries were made using the immunoSEQ multiplex PCR assay. Held by TCRdb, this immuneACCESS table contains in-frame sequences only and omits some clones. Under half of the omission traces to an unresolved V gene where checked; the cause of the rest is unknown. The sample data list around 420,000 clones, and 85% to 90% of these were observed just once. The ten largest account for 3.6% of the sample. The intended sense of this specimen's treatment or condition label: roughly 19 received Ad26.COV2.S at low or high dose, single or two shots; a few received placebo; per-sample allocation not given. Repertoires of vaccine and placebo recipients were sequenced from samples collected on day 63 after the first injection. This material consisted of peripheral blood, taken in a trial of Ad26.COV2.S vaccine versus placebo. The receptors shown here come from a person between 18 and 65 years old who received the Ad26.COV2.S COVID-19 vaccine or a placebo.

This clone was detected a few times. The chain is built from TRBV27 and TRBJ1-2, with D perhaps TRBD1 (5 bases). Deletions cut 6 bases from V and 4 bases from J, with 18 bases between. This CDR3 has 15 amino acids. Per the germline V gene, CDR1 is MNHEY and CDR2 is SMNVEV (reference sequence). This CDR3 is CASRTFSAGPYGYTF. The CDR3 DNA reads TGTGCCAGCAGGACCTTTTCGGCGGGGCCCTATGGCTACACCTTC.

This clone was counted between two and nine times. V is TRBV2 and J is TRBJ2-7, with TRBD1 identical over 9 bases. Germline V gene sequence: CDR1 SNHLY, CDR2 FYNNEI. The CDR3 spans 14 residues. The J segment lost 2 bases and the V segment lost 7 bases, leaving 6 bases of the junction unmatched. The CDR3 reads CASTGTGRAYEQYF. The CDR3 nucleotides read TGTGCCAGCACCGGGACAGGGAGGGCCTACGAGCAGTACTTC.

This CDR3 is CASSYLIDGTGYDQPQHF. The CDR3 DNA reads as TGTGCCAGCAGTTACCTTATAGACGGGACAGGGTATGATCAGCCCCAGCATTTT. The V and J genes are TRBV6-2 or TRBV6-3 and TRBJ1-5; 9 bases fit TRBD1. CDR1 is MNHEY, CDR2 SVGEGT, per germline. V shed 2 bases, J shed 5 bases, and the junction held 13 bases outside the gene matches. This CDR3 is 18 amino acids long.

The V call is TRBV28, the J call TRBJ1-5, with D maybe TRBD1 (6 bases). The V end lost 6 bases, the J end lost 0 bases, and 15 bases lay between the germline ends. Germline CDR1 and CDR2: MDHEN and SYDVKM. The CDR3 sequence is 16 residues long. The CDR3 protein is CASSRTVWVSNQPQHF. The CDR3 DNA follows: TGTGCCAGCAGCCGGACAGTTTGGGTTAGCAATCAGCCCCAGCATTTT.

The rearrangement links TRBV29-1 to TRBJ1-1; 7 nucleotides match TRBD1. The CDR3 length is 13 residues. Germline trimming cut 7 bases from V and 3 bases from J; bases unmatched to any gene: 8. Germline CDR1 and CDR2: SQVTM and ANQGSEA. CDR3 DNA sequence: TGCAGCGCCCAGACAGGGCAGGACACTGAAGCTTTCTTT. Residues: CSAQTGQDTEAFF.

This chain links TRBV9 with TRBJ2-7, with TRBD1 matching 7 bases. V lost 0 bases, J lost 3 bases, and 6 bases stayed unmatched. Germline CDR1 reads SGDLS; CDR2 reads YYNGEE. This CDR3 region has 15 residues. CDR3 nucleotide sequence: TGTGCCAGCAGCGTAGTAAGGACAGGATTCTACGAGCAGTACTTC. Translating it yields CASSVVRTGFYEQYF.

The chain links TRBV4-3 to TRBJ2-2; D not resolved. The CDR3 is made up of 13 amino acids. V was trimmed by 3 bases and J by 2 bases, leaving 4 bases between them. Germline CDR1 is LGHNA and CDR2 is YSLEER. The CDR3 loop reads CASSQTNTGELFF. The CDR3 DNA follows: TGCGCCAGCAGCCAGACAAACACCGGGGAGCTGTTTTTT.

This chain joins TRBV4-1 and TRBJ2-3, with TRBD1 identical over 8 bases. The length of the CDR3 is 18 residues. The germline CDR1 and CDR2 sequences are MGHRA and YSYEKL. The V gene end was trimmed by 3 bases and the J gene end by 0 bases; junction bases not matched to a gene: 11. The CDR3 reads CASSQTGTGSPSTDTQYF. The CDR3 DNA sequence: TGCGCCAGCAGCCAGACCGGGACAGGTAGCCCTAGCACAGATACGCAGTATTTT.